This paragraph reports one T cell receptor (beta chain). Its antigen is not identified. The data derive from a study of T cells after yellow fever vaccination. General study results and limits: The secondary response peaked faster, at day 5 versus 15, but was weaker. FACS-sorted repertoires could contain abundant clonotypes contaminating from the bulk population. Few clonotypes appeared in both CD4 and CD8 compartments. At around 95% for CD4 and over 80% for CD8, most primary-vaccination clones showed up again after the booster.

This CDR3 spans 14 amino acids. Trimming stripped 4 bases from V and 0 bases from J, with 10 bases between. Germline V gene lookup returns CDR1 MNHNS and CDR2 SASEGT. Each CDR3 protein gets one entry after TCRdb re-called the 5' RACE reads with MiXCR. The data hold 450,000 to 600,000 distinct CDR3 sequences, with about 15% observed a single time. The sequencing used PBMCs, collected less than 6 days after the first yellow fever vaccination. This chain uses TRBV6-1 with TRBJ2-7, with D perhaps TRBD2 (5 bases). This TCR came from a man between 18 and 29 years old who received the YFV17D yellow fever vaccine. CDR3 bases: TGTGCCAGCAGTGCCAGCGGCCGCTCCTACGAGCAGTACTTC. This translates into CASSASGRSYEQYF.